This TCR beta chain came from a study of T cell responses to AZD1222 COVID-19 vaccine. Points on this clone: The antigen is not known.

Germline CDR1 reads SGHRS; CDR2 reads YFSETQ. There are 15 residues in the CDR3. The V end was cut by 4 bases, the J end by 2 bases, with 15 bases between. Study conclusions and caveats: Repertoire sampling happened only post peak T cell response. In a largely white British group with more females than males, clonal diversity was possibly underestimated. Unmutated variant regions are reportedly targeted by nearly half of spike-specific TCRs.

Clones were sequenced by immunoSEQ multiplex PCR, and TCRdb holds only the in-frame ones, with some missing. The sample carries 150,000 to 200,000 clones, 92% recorded once. Second-dose intervals of approximately 4 or approximately 12 weeks were pooled. The J gene is TRBJ1-2, the V gene TRBV5-1; D perhaps matches TRBD1 (5 bases). The sample in question was peripheral blood, obtained 28 days after the second AZD1222 dose. This clonotype was sampled from an adult who received the AZD1222 COVID-19 vaccine. CDR3 residues: CASSGGRWRNYGYTF. CDR3 DNA: TGCGCCAGCAGCGGGGGGAGGTGGAGGAACTATGGCTACACCTTC.